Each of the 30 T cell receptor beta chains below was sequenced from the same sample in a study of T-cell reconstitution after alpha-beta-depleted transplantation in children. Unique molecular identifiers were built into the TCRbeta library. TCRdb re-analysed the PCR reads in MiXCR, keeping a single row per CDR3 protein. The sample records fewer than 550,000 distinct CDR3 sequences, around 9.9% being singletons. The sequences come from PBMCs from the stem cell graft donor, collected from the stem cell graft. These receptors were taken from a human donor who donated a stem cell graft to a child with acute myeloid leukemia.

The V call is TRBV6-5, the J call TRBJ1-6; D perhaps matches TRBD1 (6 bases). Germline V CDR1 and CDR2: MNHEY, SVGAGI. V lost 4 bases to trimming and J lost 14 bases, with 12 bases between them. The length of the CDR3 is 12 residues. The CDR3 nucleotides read TGTGCCAGCAGTTCCGAAGGGGGAACCCTCCACTTT. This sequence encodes CASSSEGGTLHF.

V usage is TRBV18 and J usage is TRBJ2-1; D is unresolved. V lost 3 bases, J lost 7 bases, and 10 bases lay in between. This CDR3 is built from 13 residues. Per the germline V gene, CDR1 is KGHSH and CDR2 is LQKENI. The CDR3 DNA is TGTGCCAGCTCACCCGCAAGGTCGAATGAGCAGTTCTTC. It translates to CASSPARSNEQFF.

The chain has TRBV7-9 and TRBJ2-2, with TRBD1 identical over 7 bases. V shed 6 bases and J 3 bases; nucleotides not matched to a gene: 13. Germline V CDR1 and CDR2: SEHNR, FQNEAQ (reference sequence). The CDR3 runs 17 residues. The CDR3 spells CASRQEKGARYTGELFF. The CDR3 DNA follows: TGTGCCAGCAGGCAAGAAAAGGGGGCTCGGTACACCGGGGAGCTGTTTTTT. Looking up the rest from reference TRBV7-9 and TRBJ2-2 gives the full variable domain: DTGVSQNPRHKITKRGQNVTFRCDPISEHNRLYWYRQTLGQGPEFLTYFQNEAQLEKSRLLSDRFSAERPKGSFSTLEIQRTEQGDSAMYLCASRQEKGARYTGELFFGEGSRLTVL.

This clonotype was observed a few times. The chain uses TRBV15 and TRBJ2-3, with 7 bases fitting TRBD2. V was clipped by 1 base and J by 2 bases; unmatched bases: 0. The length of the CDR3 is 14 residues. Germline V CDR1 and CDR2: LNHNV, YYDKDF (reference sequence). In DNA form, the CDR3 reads TGTGCCACCAGCAGAGGACTAGCCACAGATACGCAGTATTTT. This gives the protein CATSRGLATDTQYF.

CDR3 sequence (DNA): TGTGCCAGCAGCTCACCAGGGACTAGCGGGACCTCAGAGCAGTACTTC. As protein: CASSSPGTSGTSEQYF. The chain carries TRBV7-9 and TRBJ2-7; TRBD2 agrees at 13 bases. This CDR3 contains 16 residues. Germline values: CDR1 SEHNR, CDR2 FQNEAQ (reference sequence). The V gene end was trimmed by 4 bases and the J gene end by 7 bases; junction bases not matched to a gene: 10.

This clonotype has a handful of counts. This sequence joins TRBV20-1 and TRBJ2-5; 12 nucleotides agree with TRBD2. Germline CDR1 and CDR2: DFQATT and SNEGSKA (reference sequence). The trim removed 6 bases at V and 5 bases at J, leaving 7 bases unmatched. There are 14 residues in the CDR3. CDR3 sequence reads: CSAEQTSGSETQYF. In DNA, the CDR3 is TGCAGTGCGGAACAGACTAGCGGGAGTGAGACCCAGTACTTC.

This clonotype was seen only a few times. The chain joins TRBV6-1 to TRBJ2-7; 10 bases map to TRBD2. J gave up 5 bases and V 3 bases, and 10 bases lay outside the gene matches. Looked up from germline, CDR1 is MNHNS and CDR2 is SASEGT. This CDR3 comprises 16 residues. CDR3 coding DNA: TGTGCCAGCAGTGACCGATTAGCGGGAGGTGACGACGAGCAGTACTTC. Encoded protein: CASSDRLAGGDDEQYF.

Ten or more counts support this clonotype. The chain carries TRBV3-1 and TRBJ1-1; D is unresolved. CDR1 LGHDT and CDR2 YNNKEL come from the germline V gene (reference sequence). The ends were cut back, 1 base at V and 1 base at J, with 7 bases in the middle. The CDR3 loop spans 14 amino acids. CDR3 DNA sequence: TGTGCCAGCAGCCAAGGACTGACGAACACTGAAGCTTTCTTT. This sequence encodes CASSQGLTNTEAFF.

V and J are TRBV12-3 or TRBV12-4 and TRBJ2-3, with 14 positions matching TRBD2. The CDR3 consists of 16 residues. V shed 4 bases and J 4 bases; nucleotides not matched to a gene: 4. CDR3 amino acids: CASSWGLAGAADTQYF. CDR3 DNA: TGTGCCAGCAGTTGGGGACTAGCGGGAGCGGCAGATACGCAGTATTTT.

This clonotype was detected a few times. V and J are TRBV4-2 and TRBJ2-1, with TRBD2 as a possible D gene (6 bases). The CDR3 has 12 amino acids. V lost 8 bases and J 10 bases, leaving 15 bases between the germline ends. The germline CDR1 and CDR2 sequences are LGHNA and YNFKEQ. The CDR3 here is CASHRDSSEQFF. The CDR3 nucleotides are TGTGCCAGCCACCGGGACTCAAGCGAGCAGTTCTTC.

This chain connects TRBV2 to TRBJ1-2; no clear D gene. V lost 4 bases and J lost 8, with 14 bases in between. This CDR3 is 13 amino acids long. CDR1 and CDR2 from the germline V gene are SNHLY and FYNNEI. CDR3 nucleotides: TGTGCCAGCAGTGGTGAAGGGCTAGGCGGCTACACCTTC. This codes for CASSGEGLGGYTF. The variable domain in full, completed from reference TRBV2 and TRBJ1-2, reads EPEVTQTPSHQVTQMGQEVILRCVPISNHLYFYWYRQILGQKVEFLVSFYNNEISEKSEIFDDQFSVERPDGSNFTLKIRSTKLEDSAMYFCASSGEGLGGYTFGSGTRLTVV.

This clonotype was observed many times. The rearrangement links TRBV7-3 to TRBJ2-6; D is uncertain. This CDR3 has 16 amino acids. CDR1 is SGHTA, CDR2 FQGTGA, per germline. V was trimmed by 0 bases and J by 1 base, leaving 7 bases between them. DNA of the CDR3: TGTGCCAGCAGCTTAACAGCGAAATCTGGGGCCAACGTCCTGACTTTC. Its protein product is CASSLTAKSGANVLTF.

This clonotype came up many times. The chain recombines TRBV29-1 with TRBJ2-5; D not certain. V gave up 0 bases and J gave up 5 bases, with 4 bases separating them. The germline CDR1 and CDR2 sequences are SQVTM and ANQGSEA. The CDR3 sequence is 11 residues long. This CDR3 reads CSVEDRETQYF. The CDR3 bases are TGCAGCGTTGAAGACAGGGAGACCCAGTACTTC.

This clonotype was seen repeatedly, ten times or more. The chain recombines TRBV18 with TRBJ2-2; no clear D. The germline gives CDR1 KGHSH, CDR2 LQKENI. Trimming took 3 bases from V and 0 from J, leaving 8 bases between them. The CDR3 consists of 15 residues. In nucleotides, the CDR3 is TGTGCCAGCTCACCTGACACTCCGAACACCGGGGAGCTGTTTTTT. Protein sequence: CASSPDTPNTGELFF.

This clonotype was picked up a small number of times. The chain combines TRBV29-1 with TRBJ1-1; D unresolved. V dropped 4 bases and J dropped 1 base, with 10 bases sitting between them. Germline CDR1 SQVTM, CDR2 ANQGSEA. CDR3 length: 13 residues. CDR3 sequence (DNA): TGCAGCGTTGGGTCCATTACGAACACTGAAGCTTTCTTT. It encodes CSVGSITNTEAFF.

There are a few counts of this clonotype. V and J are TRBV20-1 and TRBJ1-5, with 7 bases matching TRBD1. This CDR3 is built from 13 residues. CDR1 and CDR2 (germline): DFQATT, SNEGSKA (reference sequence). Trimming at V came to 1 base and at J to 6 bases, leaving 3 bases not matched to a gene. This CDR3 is CSARGQGSQPQHF. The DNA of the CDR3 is TGCAGTGCTAGAGGACAGGGCAGTCAGCCCCAGCATTTT.

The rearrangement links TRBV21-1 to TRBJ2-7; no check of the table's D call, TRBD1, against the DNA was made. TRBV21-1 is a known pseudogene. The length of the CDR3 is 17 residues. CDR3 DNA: TGTGCCAGCAGCAAAAAAACCCCGGACAGGGGGCGTTACGAGCAGTACTTC. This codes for CASSKKTPDRGRYEQYF.

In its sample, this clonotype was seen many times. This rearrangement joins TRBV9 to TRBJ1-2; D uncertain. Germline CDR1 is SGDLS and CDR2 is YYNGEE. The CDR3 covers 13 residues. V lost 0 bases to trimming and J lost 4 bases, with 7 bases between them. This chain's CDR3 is CASSVVRFYGYTF. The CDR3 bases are TGTGCCAGCAGCGTAGTAAGATTCTATGGCTACACCTTC. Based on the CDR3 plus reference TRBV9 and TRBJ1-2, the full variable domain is DSGVTQTPKHLITATGQRVTLRCSPRSGDLSVYWYQQSLDQGLQFLIQYYNGEERAKGNILERFSAQQFPDLHSELNLSSLELGDSALYFCASSVVRFYGYTFGSGTRLTVV.

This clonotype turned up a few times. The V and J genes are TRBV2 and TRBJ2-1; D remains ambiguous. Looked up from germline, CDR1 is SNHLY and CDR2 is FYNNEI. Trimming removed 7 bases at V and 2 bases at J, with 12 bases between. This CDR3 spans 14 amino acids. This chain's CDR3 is CASNQKRAYNEQFF. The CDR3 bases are TGTGCCAGCAATCAAAAGCGCGCCTACAATGAGCAGTTCTTC.

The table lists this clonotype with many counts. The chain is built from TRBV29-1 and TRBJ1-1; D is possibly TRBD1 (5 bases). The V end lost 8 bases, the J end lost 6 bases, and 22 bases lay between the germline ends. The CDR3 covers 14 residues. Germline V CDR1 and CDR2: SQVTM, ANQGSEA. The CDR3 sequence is CSLTGVLGSSEAFF. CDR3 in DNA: TGCAGCCTCACGGGGGTTTTGGGTAGTTCTGAAGCTTTCTTT.

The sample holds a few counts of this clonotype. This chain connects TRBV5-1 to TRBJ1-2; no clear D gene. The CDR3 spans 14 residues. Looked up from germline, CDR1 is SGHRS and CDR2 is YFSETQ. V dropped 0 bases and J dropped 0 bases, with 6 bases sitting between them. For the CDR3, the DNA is TGCGCCAGCAGCTTGGGGAAAGCTAACTATGGCTACACCTTC. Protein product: CASSLGKANYGYTF. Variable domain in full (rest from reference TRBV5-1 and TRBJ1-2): KAGVTQTPRYLIKTRGQQVTLSCSPISGHRSVSWYQQTPGQGLQFLFEYFSETQRNKGNFPGRFSGRQFSNSRSEMNVSTLELGDSALYLCASSLGKANYGYTFGSGTRLTVV.

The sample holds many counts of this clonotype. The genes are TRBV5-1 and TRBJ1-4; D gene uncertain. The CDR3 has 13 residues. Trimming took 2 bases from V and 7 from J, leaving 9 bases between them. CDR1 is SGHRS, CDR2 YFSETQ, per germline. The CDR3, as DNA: TGCGCCAGCAGCTTTAAGGGAACTGAAAAACTGTTTTTT. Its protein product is CASSFKGTEKLFF.

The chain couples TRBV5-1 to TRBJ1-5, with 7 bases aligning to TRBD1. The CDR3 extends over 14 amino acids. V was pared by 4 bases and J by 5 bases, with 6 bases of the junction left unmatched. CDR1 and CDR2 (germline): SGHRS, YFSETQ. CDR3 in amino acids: CASSTGQSDQPQHF. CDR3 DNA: TGCGCCAGCAGCACGGGACAGTCGGATCAGCCCCAGCATTTT.

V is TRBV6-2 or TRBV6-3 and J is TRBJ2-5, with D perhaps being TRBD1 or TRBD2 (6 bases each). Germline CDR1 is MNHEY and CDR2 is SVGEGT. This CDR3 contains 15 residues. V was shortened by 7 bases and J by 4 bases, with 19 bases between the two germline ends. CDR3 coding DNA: TGTGCCAGCACCCAACTCATCGGGGGCGGAGAGACCCAGTACTTC. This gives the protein CASTQLIGGGETQYF.

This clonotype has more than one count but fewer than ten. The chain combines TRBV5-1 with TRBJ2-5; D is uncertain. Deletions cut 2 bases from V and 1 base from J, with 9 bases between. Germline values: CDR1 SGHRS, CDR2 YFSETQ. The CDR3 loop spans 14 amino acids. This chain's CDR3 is CASSFGLIQETQYF. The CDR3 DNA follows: TGCGCCAGCAGCTTCGGGCTTATCCAAGAGACCCAGTACTTC.

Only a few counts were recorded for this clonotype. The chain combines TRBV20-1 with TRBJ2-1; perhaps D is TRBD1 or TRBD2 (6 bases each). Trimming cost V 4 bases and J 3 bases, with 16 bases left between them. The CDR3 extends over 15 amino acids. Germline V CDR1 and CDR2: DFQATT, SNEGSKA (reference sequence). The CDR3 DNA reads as TGCAGTGCTATTGAGCAGGGGAGGCACTACAATGAGCAGTTCTTC. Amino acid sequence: CSAIEQGRHYNEQFF.

The CDR3 spells CASSSAGAADTQYF. The CDR3 region has the DNA TGCGCCAGCAGCAGTGCCGGTGCGGCAGATACGCAGTATTTT. The rearrangement uses TRBV4-3 and TRBJ2-3, with D uncertain. The CDR3 consists of 14 residues. With 5 bases removed from V and 4 bases from J, the gap between germline ends came to 13 bases. Germline V lookup: CDR1 LGHNA, CDR2 YSLEER.

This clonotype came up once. The CDR3 spells CASTPIAGGSAVDTQYF. Here the CDR3 DNA reads TGTGCCAGCACCCCGATCGCAGGCGGGAGTGCGGTGGATACGCAGTATTTT. This chain joins TRBV3-1 and TRBJ2-3; 7 nucleotides agree with TRBD2. V shed 7 bases and J 6 bases; nucleotides not matched to a gene: 19. This CDR3 contains 17 residues. The germline V gene has CDR1 LGHDT and CDR2 YNNKEL (reference sequence).

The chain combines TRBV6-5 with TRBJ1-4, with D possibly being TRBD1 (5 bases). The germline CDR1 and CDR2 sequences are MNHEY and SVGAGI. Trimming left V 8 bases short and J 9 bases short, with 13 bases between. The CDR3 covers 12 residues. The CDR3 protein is CASGRGSQKLFF. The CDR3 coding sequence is TGTGCCAGCGGGCGGGGGAGTCAAAAACTGTTTTTT.

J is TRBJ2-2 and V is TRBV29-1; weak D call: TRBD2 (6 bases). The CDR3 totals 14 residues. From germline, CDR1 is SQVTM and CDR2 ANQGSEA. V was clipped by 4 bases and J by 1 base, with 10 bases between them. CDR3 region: CSVGSSENTGELFF. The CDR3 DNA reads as TGCAGCGTTGGTTCTAGCGAGAACACCGGGGAGCTGTTTTTT.